The 3 T cell receptor beta chains given below trace back to one sample, sequenced in a study of T cells in Graves' hyperthyroidism and ophthalmopathy. RNA transcripts were the template for amplifying TCR beta CDR3 regions. With the HTBI primer set, the TCR CDR3 went through a first round of RT-PCR. TCRdb called the multiplex PCR reads again in MiXCR, with one record for every CDR3 protein. The sample lists more than 300,000 distinct CDR3 sequences, roughly 13% seen once, with 9% to 9.5% in the top ten. The sample consisted of blood. The receptors shown here come from a woman between 18 and 29 years old with Graves' hyperthyroidism.

This clonotype was seen many times. As DNA, the CDR3 is TGCAGTGCTAGAGATAGGACCGGGCCCACAGATACGCAGTATTTT. The encoded protein is CSARDRTGPTDTQYF. The chain has TRBV20-1 and TRBJ2-3; D remains ambiguous. CDR1 DFQATT and CDR2 SNEGSKA come from the germline V gene (reference sequence). V dropped 0 bases and J dropped 2 bases, with 12 bases sitting between them. CDR3 length equals 15 residues.

This clonotype was counted at least ten times. This chain joins TRBV18 and TRBJ2-2; a weak D match, TRBD1 (6 bases). The CDR3 has 14 amino acids. Trimming pared 4 bases from V and 6 bases from J, leaving 12 bases between. Germline CDR1 and CDR2: KGHSH and LQKENI. The CDR3 region has the DNA TGTGCCAGCTCACTCAAGACAGGTTCCGGGGAGCTGTTTTTT. Translation gives CASSLKTGSGELFF.

At least ten counts were recorded for this clonotype. A read error may account for a junction end that differs from germline. The genes are TRBV7-3 and TRBJ2-3, with D perhaps matching TRBD2 (6 bases). Germline-derived CDR1 and CDR2 are SGHTA and FQGTGA. The CDR3 sequence is 14 residues long. The CDR3 reads CTSSFSGITDTQYF. The CDR3 nucleotides read TGTACCAGCAGTTTTAGCGGAATCACAGATACGCAGTATTTT.